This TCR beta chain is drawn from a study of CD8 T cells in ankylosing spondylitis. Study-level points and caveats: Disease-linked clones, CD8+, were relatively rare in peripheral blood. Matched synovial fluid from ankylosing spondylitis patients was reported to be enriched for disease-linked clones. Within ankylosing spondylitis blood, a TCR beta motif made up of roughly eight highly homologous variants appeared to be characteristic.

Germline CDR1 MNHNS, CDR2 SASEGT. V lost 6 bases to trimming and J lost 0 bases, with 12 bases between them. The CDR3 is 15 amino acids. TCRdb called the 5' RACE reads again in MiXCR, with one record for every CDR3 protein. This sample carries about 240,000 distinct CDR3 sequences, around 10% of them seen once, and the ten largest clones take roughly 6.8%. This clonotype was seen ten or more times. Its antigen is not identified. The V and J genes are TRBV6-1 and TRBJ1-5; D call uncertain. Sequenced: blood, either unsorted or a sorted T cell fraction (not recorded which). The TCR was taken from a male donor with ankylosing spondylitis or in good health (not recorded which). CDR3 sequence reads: CASRPGRYSNQPQHF. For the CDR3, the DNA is TGTGCCAGCAGACCTGGGCGGTATAGCAATCAGCCCCAGCATTTT.